A single sample gave rise to the 24 T cell receptor beta chains below, sequenced in a study of blood T cell repertoires in COVID-19. Clones were sequenced by immunoSEQ multiplex PCR, and TCRdb holds only the in-frame ones, with some missing. This repertoire shows tens of thousands of clones, over 75% found once; its top ten account for approximately 10%. Sequencing was done on a sample of peripheral blood. All receptors come from a man in his 70s with active or convalescent COVID-19.

This clone was seen more than once but under ten times. The chain has TRBV4-2 and TRBJ1-4, with a weak D call TRBD1 (5 bases). CDR1 is LGHNA, CDR2 YNFKEQ, per germline. The CDR3 covers 15 residues. V lost 0 bases to trimming and J lost 4 bases, with 9 bases between them. DNA for the CDR3: TGTGCCAGCAGCCAAGAAACAGGATTTAATGAAAAACTGTTTTTT. Translating it yields CASSQETGFNEKLFF.

This clone was counted between two and nine times. This CDR3 is CASSQDLNGLGNQPQHF. In DNA, the CDR3 is TGCGCCAGCAGCCAAGATCTTAATGGACTGGGCAATCAGCCCCAGCATTTT. This chain joins TRBV4-3 and TRBJ1-5, with no clear D. In germline, CDR1 is LGHNA, CDR2 YSLEER. This CDR3 comprises 17 residues. Trimming took 0 bases from V and 2 from J, leaving 14 bases between them.

This sequence joins TRBV4-3 and TRBJ2-1, with D perhaps TRBD2 (5 bases). Trimming removed 0 bases at V and 2 bases at J, with 11 bases between. From germline, CDR1 is LGHNA and CDR2 YSLEER. This CDR3 has 16 amino acids. The CDR3 is CASSQERELPYNEQFF. The CDR3 coding sequence is TGCGCCAGCAGCCAAGAGAGGGAGCTCCCCTACAATGAGCAGTTCTTC.

The V gene is TRBV2, the J gene TRBJ1-3; 8 nucleotides agree with TRBD1. V lost 5 bases to trimming and J lost 3 bases; unmatched junction nucleotides: 6. Germline assignment: CDR1 SNHLY and CDR2 FYNNEI. This CDR3 region has 15 residues. The CDR3 protein is CASSLTGVVGNTIYF. The CDR3 DNA sequence: TGTGCCAGCAGTCTGACAGGGGTCGTTGGAAACACCATATATTTT.

CDR3 loop: CASSSSGTGMGEAFF. The CDR3 DNA reads TGTGCCAGTAGTTCCTCCGGGACAGGGATGGGTGAAGCTTTCTTT. The chain couples TRBV19 to TRBJ1-1; 9 nucleotides match TRBD1. The length of the CDR3 is 15 residues. Germline values: CDR1 LNHDA, CDR2 SQIVND (reference sequence). V gave up 5 bases and J gave up 7 bases; unmatched junction bases: 11.

V gene TRBV4-3 combines with J gene TRBJ2-3, with 7 bases lining up with TRBD2. V was clipped by 0 bases and J by 0 bases; unmatched bases: 9. The CDR3 contains 18 residues. Per germline, CDR1 LGHNA and CDR2 YSLEER. For the CDR3, the DNA is TGCGCCAGCAGCCAAGATACGGCTAGCGGAACTAGCACAGATACGCAGTATTTT. This encodes CASSQDTASGTSTDTQYF.

The chain uses TRBV6-1 and TRBJ2-5, with TRBD1 identical over 8 bases. This CDR3 is built from 16 residues. The ends lost 2 bases at V and 2 bases at J; junction bases unmatched: 7. Germline assignment: CDR1 MNHNS and CDR2 SASEGT. The CDR3 DNA is TGTGCCAGCAGTGAATCTCTCGGACAGGGACAAGAGACCCAGTACTTC. It translates to CASSESLGQGQETQYF.

In DNA, the CDR3 is TGTGCCAGCAGCGTATCAGGTATAGCTGGAAACACCATATATTTT. Protein: CASSVSGIAGNTIYF. V usage is TRBV9 and J usage is TRBJ1-3; the D is unclear. CDR1 SGDLS and CDR2 YYNGEE come from the germline V gene. This CDR3 comprises 15 residues. Deletions cut 1 base from V and 2 bases from J, with 10 bases between.

The V gene is TRBV9, the J gene TRBJ1-1; 9 bases map to TRBD1. This CDR3 is 14 amino acids long. Germline lookup yields CDR1 SGDLS and CDR2 YYNGEE. Trimming took 4 bases from V and 5 from J; bases not matched to a gene: 6. The CDR3 protein is CASSKGQGETEAFF. The CDR3 bases are TGTGCCAGCAGCAAGGGACAGGGAGAGACTGAAGCTTTCTTT.

V is TRBV7-9 and J is TRBJ1-1; the D is unclear. The V end was cut by 10 bases, the J end by 6 bases, with 15 bases between. CDR1 is SEHNR and CDR2 is FQNEAQ in the germline V gene (reference sequence). The CDR3 has 12 residues. CDR3 DNA: TGTGCCACCTCAGGTAATGTCCCTGAAGCTTTCTTT. Protein: CATSGNVPEAFF.

The rearrangement uses TRBV6-6 and TRBJ2-2; 14 nucleotides line up with TRBD2. CDR3 length: 16 amino acids. V gave up 8 bases and J gave up 8 bases; unmatched junction bases: 10. Germline loops: CDR1 MNHNY, CDR2 SVGAGI (reference sequence). CDR3 nucleotides: TGTGCCAGCCGAGGGCGGACTAGCGGGAGGCGGGGGGAGCTGTTTTTT. Protein sequence: CASRGRTSGRRGELFF.

This sequence joins TRBV7-8 and TRBJ1-6; D unresolved. The CDR3 has 16 amino acids. V lost 5 bases, J lost 0 bases, and 11 bases lay in between. CDR1 is SGHVS, CDR2 FQNEAQ, per germline. The CDR3 nucleotides read TGTGCCAGCAGCCCTCGTCTAAGCTCCTATAATTCACCCCTCCACTTT. It translates to CASSPRLSSYNSPLHF. Full variable domain (outside the CDR3, taken from reference TRBV7-8 and TRBJ1-6): GAGVSQSPRYKVAKRGQDVALRCDPISGHVSLFWYQQALGQGPEFLTYFQNEAQLDKSGLPSDRFFAERPEGSVSTLKIQRTQQEDSAVYLCASSPRLSSYNSPLHFGNGTRLTVT.

CDR3 DNA: TGTGCCAGCAGTGGGGGCGCCAATCAGCCCCAGCATTTT. This codes for CASSGGANQPQHF. V is TRBV7-9 and J is TRBJ1-5; D might be TRBD1 (6 bases). The germline V gene encodes CDR1 SEHNR and CDR2 FQNEAQ (reference sequence). CDR3 size: 13 residues. V lost 6 bases and J 3 bases, leaving 9 bases between the germline ends.

The chain employs TRBV6-5 and TRBJ2-2; the D gene is possibly TRBD1 (7 bases). With 6 bases removed from V and 0 bases from J, the gap between germline ends came to 11 bases. CDR1 and CDR2 (germline): MNHEY, SVGAGI. The CDR3 spans 15 residues. CDR3 coding DNA: TGTGCCAGCAGGGAGGGGGCTTCGAACACCGGGGAGCTGTTTTTT. Translation gives CASREGASNTGELFF.

The chain recombines TRBV9 with TRBJ2-3; possibly TRBD1 for D (6 bases). Germline V gene lookup returns CDR1 SGDLS and CDR2 YYNGEE. The CDR3 is 15 amino acids. V was cut by 0 bases and J by 4 bases, with 12 bases left in between. The DNA for the CDR3 is TGTGCCAGCAGCGTAGGGGGGCTAGTCCCAGATACGCAGTATTTT. This encodes CASSVGGLVPDTQYF.

The chain employs TRBV18 and TRBJ1-6; 7 bases are shared with TRBD1. This CDR3 contains 15 residues. The V and J ends lost 3 bases and 8 bases, in that order; junction bases with no gene match: 7. Germline V gene sequence: CDR1 KGHSH, CDR2 LQKENI. The CDR3 nucleotides are TGTGCCAGCTCACCGCAGGGGGGAGCGGATTCACCCCTCCACTTT. It specifies CASSPQGGADSPLHF.

This chain links TRBV9 with TRBJ2-1, with 7 positions matching TRBD2. The germline V gene encodes CDR1 SGDLS and CDR2 YYNGEE. J lost 4 bases, V lost 4 bases, and 8 bases had no gene match. This CDR3 is built from 15 residues. DNA of the CDR3: TGTGCCAGCAGCCCACAAGGGACTAAGTACAATGAGCAGTTCTTC. Translating gives CASSPQGTKYNEQFF.

This sequence joins TRBV7-2 and TRBJ2-1; D is perhaps TRBD2 (6 bases). Germline CDR1 is SGHTA and CDR2 is FQGNSA. Trimming left V 2 bases short and J 10 bases short, with 18 bases between. CDR3 size: 15 residues. The CDR3 sequence: CASSLSWRGHVEQFF. The DNA of the CDR3 is TGTGCCAGCAGCTTATCGTGGAGGGGCCACGTGGAGCAGTTCTTC.

V gene TRBV7-2 combines with J gene TRBJ2-1, with 11 bases fitting TRBD2. The CDR3 contains 15 residues. Trimming took 3 bases from V and 6 from J; bases not matched to a gene: 4. From germline, CDR1 is SGHTA and CDR2 FQGNSA. CDR3: CASSLVTSGANEQFF. Here the CDR3 DNA reads TGTGCCAGCAGCTTGGTGACTAGCGGGGCCAATGAGCAGTTCTTC.

The chain links TRBV5-1 to TRBJ1-1; D might be TRBD1 (5 bases). The germline V gene encodes CDR1 SGHRS and CDR2 YFSETQ. CDR3 length: 15 amino acids. Between the trimmed V and J ends, which lost 9 bases and 6 bases, there was a span of 24 bases. CDR3: CATYPQPGGMAEAFF. In nucleotides, the CDR3 is TGCGCCACCTATCCTCAACCCGGGGGGATGGCTGAAGCTTTCTTT.

This chain uses TRBV6-2 or TRBV6-3 with TRBJ1-5; D is uncertain. Germline CDR1 is MNHEY and CDR2 is SVGEGT. There are 17 residues in the CDR3. Trimming removed 6 bases at V and 4 bases at J, with 22 bases between. The CDR3 sequence: CASRYLKGGPLNQPQHF. CDR3 DNA: TGTGCCAGCAGATACCTCAAGGGAGGACCGCTTAATCAGCCCCAGCATTTT.

The chain links TRBV6-5 to TRBJ1-1; possible D gene TRBD1, 6 bases. CDR1 and CDR2 from the germline V gene are MNHEY and SVGAGI. The CDR3 spans 14 residues. V lost 6 bases and J 1 base, leaving 12 bases between the germline ends. CDR3 DNA: TGTGCCAGCAGGGCGGAGACAGGGAACACTGAAGCTTTCTTT. Protein sequence: CASRAETGNTEAFF.

The CDR3 sequence is CSATWNTEAFF. The DNA for the CDR3 is TGCAGTGCTACATGGAACACTGAAGCTTTCTTT. J is TRBJ1-1 and V is TRBV20-1, with D uncertain. V lost 4 bases and J lost 1, with 4 bases in between. Germline CDR1 reads DFQATT; CDR2 reads SNEGSKA (reference sequence). CDR3 length: 11 residues.

This clone was observed once. The chain combines TRBV20-1 with TRBJ2-3, with 10 nucleotides matching TRBD2. The CDR3 is 14 residues long. Germline trimming cut 3 bases from V and 5 bases from J; bases unmatched to any gene: 5. Germline CDR1 and CDR2: DFQATT and SNEGSKA (reference sequence). The CDR3 DNA reads as TGCAGTGCTAGTAGAGCGGGAGGGATAGATACGCAGTATTTT. This translates into CSASRAGGIDTQYF.